The present T cell receptor (beta chain) was sequenced within a study of T cells after yellow fever vaccination. TCRdb redid the calling of the 5' RACE reads with MiXCR, one entry per CDR3 protein. Found here are about 85,000 distinct CDR3 sequences, 13% of them singletons; the top ten hold 20% to 25%. Trimming removed 4 bases from V and 2 bases from J, with 24 bases in between. Germline V gives CDR1 SGHAT, CDR2 FQDESV (reference sequence). There are 19 residues in the CDR3. The chain couples TRBV11-1 to TRBJ2-4; D tentatively fits TRBD1 or TRBD2 (6 bases each). This receptor was obtained from a man between 18 and 35 years old who received the YFV17D yellow fever vaccine. This specimen was CD8+ T cells not binding an NS4B(214-222) dextramer, sorted from PBMCs, taken around 3 weeks after the first yellow fever vaccination. This chain's CDR3 is CASSSPRSEGGVSKNIQYF. CDR3 coding DNA: TGTGCCAGCAGCTCTCCCCGAAGTGAGGGGGGAGTGTCCAAAAACATTCAGTACTTC.